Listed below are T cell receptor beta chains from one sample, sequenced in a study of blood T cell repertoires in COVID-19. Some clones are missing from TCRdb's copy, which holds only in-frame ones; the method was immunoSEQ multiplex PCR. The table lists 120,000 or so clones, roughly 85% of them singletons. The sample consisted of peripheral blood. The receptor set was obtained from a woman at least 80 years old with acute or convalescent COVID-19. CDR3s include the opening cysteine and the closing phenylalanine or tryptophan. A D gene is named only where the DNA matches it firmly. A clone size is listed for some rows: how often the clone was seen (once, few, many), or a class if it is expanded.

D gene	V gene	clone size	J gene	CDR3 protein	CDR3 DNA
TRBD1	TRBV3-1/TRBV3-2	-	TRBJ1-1	CASSPPGTGATEAFF	TGTGCCAGCAGCCCCCCCGGGACAGGGGCCACTGAAGCTTTCTTT
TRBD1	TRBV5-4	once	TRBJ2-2	CASSRAGGPLATGELFF	TGTGCCAGCAGCCGGGCAGGGGGCCCTTTGGCCACCGGGGAGCTGTTTTTT
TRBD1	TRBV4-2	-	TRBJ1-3	CASSQVGWDSLSGNTIYF	TGTGCCAGCAGCCAAGTCGGATGGGACAGTCTCTCTGGAAACACCATATATTTT
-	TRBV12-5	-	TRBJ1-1	CASGLYLGGNTEAFF	TGTGCTAGTGGTTTGTACCTGGGGGGGAACACTGAAGCTTTCTTT
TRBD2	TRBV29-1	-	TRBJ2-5	CSVREAGETQYF	TGCAGCGTTAGGGAAGCGGGGGAGACCCAGTACTTC
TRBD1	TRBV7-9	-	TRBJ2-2	CASSSRGTGELFF	TGTGCCAGCAGCTCCAGGGGGACCGGGGAGCTGTTTTTT
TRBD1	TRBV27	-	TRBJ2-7	CASSLWGQGASEQYF	TGTGCCAGCAGTTTATGGGGACAGGGGGCTTCCGAGCAGTACTTC
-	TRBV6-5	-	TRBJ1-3	CASRLTGTSGNTIYF	TGTGCCAGCAGATTAACAGGGACCTCTGGAAACACCATATATTTT
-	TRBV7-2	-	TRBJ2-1	CASSPRRGAHEQFF	TGTGCCAGCAGCCCTCGGAGGGGAGCCCATGAGCAGTTCTTC
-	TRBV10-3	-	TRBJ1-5	CAISPEGGAQPQHF	TGTGCCATCAGTCCAGAGGGAGGGGCCCAGCCCCAGCATTTT
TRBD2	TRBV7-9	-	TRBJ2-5	CASSRAGGETQYF	TGTGCCAGCAGCCGGGCGGGGGGAGAGACCCAGTACTTC
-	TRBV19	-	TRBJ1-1	CASSGKLYGGTEAFF	TGTGCCAGTAGTGGGAAACTTTACGGGGGAACTGAAGCTTTCTTT
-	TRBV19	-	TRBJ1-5	CASSYRESNQPQHF	TGTGCCAGTAGTTACAGGGAGAGCAATCAGCCCCAGCATTTT
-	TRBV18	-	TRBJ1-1	CASSFLGVNTEAFF	TGTGCCAGCTCCTTCTTAGGGGTGAACACTGAAGCTTTCTTT
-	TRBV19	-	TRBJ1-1	CASSSGAGQAMNTEAFF	TGTGCCAGTAGTAGCGGCGCAGGGCAGGCGATGAACACTGAAGCTTTCTTT
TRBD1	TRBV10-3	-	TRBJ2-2	CAILLGQGHTGELFF	TGTGCCATCTTGCTGGGACAGGGGCACACCGGGGAGCTGTTTTTT
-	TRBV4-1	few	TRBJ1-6	CASSQGTGRSYNSPLHF	TGCGCCAGCAGCCAAGGAACAGGCCGCTCCTATAATTCACCCCTCCACTTT
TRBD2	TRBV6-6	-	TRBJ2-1	CASSDQLAGHLDEQFF	TGTGCCAGCAGCGACCAACTAGCGGGACACCTCGATGAGCAGTTCTTC
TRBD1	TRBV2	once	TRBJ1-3	CASSGTGVNTIYF	TGTGCCAGCTCCGGGACAGGGGTAAACACCATATATTTT
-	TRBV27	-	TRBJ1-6	CASSFGPAPNSPLHF	TGTGCCAGCAGTTTTGGGCCGGCTCCTAATTCACCCCTCCACTTT
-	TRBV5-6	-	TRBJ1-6	CASSLPGGLQSPLHF	TGTGCCAGCAGCTTGCCCGGGGGGCTCCAGTCACCCCTCCACTTT
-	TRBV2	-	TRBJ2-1	CASRLFSYNEQFF	TGTGCCAGCAGGTTGTTCAGCTACAATGAGCAGTTCTTC
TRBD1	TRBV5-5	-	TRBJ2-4	CASSSSTIPGQRRNIQYF	TGTGCCAGCAGTTCGTCGACAATACCGGGACAGCGGAGGAACATTCAGTACTTC
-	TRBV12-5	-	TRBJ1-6	CASGLRPGTQSSYNSPLHF	TGTGCTAGTGGTTTGAGACCCGGGACTCAGAGCTCCTATAATTCACCCCTCCACTTT
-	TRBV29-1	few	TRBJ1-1	CSVRPRNTEAFF	TGCAGCGTGCGCCCAAGGAACACTGAAGCTTTCTTT
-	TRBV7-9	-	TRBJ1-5	CASSLSSGQPQHF	TGTGCCAGCAGCTTGAGCAGCGGGCAGCCCCAGCATTTT
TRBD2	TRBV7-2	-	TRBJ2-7	CASSAAGGYEQYF	TGTGCCAGCAGCGCGGCGGGGGGCTACGAGCAGTACTTC
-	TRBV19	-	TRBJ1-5	CATRSRTASSNQPQHF	TGTGCCACTAGATCCCGGACAGCTTCGAGCAATCAGCCCCAGCATTTT
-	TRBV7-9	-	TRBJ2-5	CASSLGSFRQETQYF	TGTGCCAGCAGCTTAGGTTCGTTCAGGCAAGAGACCCAGTACTTC
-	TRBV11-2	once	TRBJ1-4	CASSRVVAAGEKLFF	TGTGCCAGCAGCCGGGTGGTGGCAGCGGGTGAAAAACTGTTTTTT
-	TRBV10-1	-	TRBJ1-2	CASRRYEGYGYTF	TGCGCCAGCCGTAGGTATGAGGGTTATGGCTACACCTTC
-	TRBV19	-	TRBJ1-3	CASTVNSGNTIYF	TGTGCCAGCACGGTAAACTCTGGAAACACCATATATTTT
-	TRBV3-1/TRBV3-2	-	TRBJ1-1	CASSHRQVNTEAFF	TGTGCCAGCAGCCATCGACAGGTTAACACTGAAGCTTTCTTT
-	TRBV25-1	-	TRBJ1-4	CASSPPGGTNEKLFF	TGTGCCAGCAGTCCTCCCGGGGGGACTAATGAAAAACTGTTTTTT
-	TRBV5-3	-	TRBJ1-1	CARSSTPQNLNTEAFF	TGTGCCAGAAGCTCGACACCGCAGAACTTGAACACTGAAGCTTTCTTT
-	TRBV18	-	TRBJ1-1	CASSPPVLGGAFF	TGTGCCAGCTCACCACCGGTATTAGGGGGAGCTTTCTTT
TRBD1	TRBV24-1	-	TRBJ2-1	CATTGTGRNNEQFF	TGTGCCACGACAGGGACAGGGAGGAACAATGAGCAGTTCTTC
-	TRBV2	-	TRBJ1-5	CASSERGHQHF	TGTGCCAGCAGTGAAAGAGGTCATCAGCATTTT
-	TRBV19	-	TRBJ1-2	CASSTRRGAANYGYTF	TGTGCCAGTAGTACACGCCGGGGGGCCGCTAACTATGGCTACACCTTC
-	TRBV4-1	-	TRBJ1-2	CASSQENSPSSYGYTF	TGCGCCAGCAGCCAAGAAAACAGCCCATCATCCTATGGCTACACCTTC
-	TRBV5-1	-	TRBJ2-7	CASSLPTASSYEQYF	TGCGCCAGCAGCTTGCCGACTGCAAGCTCCTACGAGCAGTACTTC
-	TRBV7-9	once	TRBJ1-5	CASSSGGNQPQHF	TGTGCCAGCAGCTCGGGGGGGAATCAGCCCCAGCATTTT
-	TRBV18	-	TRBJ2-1	CASRGNGSSYNEQFF	TGTGCCAGCCGCGGGAACGGGAGCTCCTACAATGAGCAGTTCTTC
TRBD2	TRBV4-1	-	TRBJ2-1	CASSQIASGRPSQFF	TGCGCCAGCAGCCAAATCGCTAGCGGGAGGCCCTCGCAGTTCTTC
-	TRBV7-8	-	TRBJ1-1	CASSLPAGTSSAFF	TGTGCCAGCAGCTTACCGGCAGGTACCTCAAGTGCTTTCTTT
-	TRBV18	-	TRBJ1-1	CASSSRQLNTEAFF	TGTGCCAGCTCATCCCGACAGCTGAACACTGAAGCTTTCTTT
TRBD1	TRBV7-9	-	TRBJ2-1	CASRDRASYNEQFF	TGTGCCAGCAGAGACAGGGCCTCCTACAATGAGCAGTTCTTC
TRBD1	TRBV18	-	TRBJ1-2	CASSPPSPDRGTLGTF	TGTGCCAGCTCACCTCCGTCCCCAGACAGGGGTACTTTGGGAACCTTC
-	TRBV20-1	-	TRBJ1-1	CSANPRDRAFF	TGCAGCGCGAATCCCCGGGATCGGGCTTTCTTT
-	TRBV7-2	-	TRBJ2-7	CASSLRGEQYF	TGTGCCAGCAGCTTAAGGGGCGAGCAGTACTTC
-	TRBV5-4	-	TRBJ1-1	CASSLGSRGLNTEAFF	TGTGCCAGCAGCTTGGGATCCAGGGGCCTGAACACTGAAGCTTTCTTT
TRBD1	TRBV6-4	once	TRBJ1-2	CASSAYPGQGIYGYTF	TGTGCCAGCAGTGCCTATCCGGGACAGGGCATCTATGGCTACACCTTC
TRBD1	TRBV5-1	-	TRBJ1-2	CASSLSLGQGRVGYTF	TGCGCCAGCAGCTTAAGTTTGGGACAGGGTCGTGTTGGCTACACCTTC